Each of the 31 T cell receptor beta chains below was sequenced from the same sample in a study of T cell clones after liver transplantation. TCRdb keeps only in-frame clones here, not all; method: immunoSEQ multiplex PCR. The repertoire holds 20,000 to 25,000 clones, with about 77% as singletons. Sequencing used CD8+ T cells from blood, obtained 52 to 60 months after liver transplant. The receptor set was obtained from a human patient who received a liver transplant. The graft donor may be the source of some T cells.

The chain links TRBV6-5 to TRBJ1-4; D is unresolved. Germline V lookup: CDR1 MNHEY, CDR2 SVGAGI. Trimming pared 5 bases from V and 7 bases from J, leaving 14 bases between. This CDR3 has 14 amino acids. As DNA, the CDR3 is TGTGCCAGCAGTCCCAGTAAGGGCAGTGAAAAACTGTTTTTT. It yields the protein CASSPSKGSEKLFF.

The chain recombines TRBV19 with TRBJ1-2; tentative D call: TRBD1 (6 bases). Trimming took off 10 bases at V and 7 bases at J, with 13 bases between the two ends. This CDR3 region has 11 residues. Per germline, CDR1 LNHDA and CDR2 SQIVND (reference sequence). The CDR3 sequence is CAILQGPGYTF. In DNA, the CDR3 is TGTGCCATCTTACAGGGTCCTGGCTACACCTTC.

This rearrangement joins TRBV27 to TRBJ1-6; no clear D. Trimming took off 3 bases at V and 9 bases at J, with 6 bases between the two ends. The CDR3 totals 12 residues. Germline assignment: CDR1 MNHEY and CDR2 SMNVEV (reference sequence). The CDR3 DNA follows: TGTGCCAGCAGTTTCCCGAGTTCACCCCTCCACTTT. It yields the protein CASSFPSSPLHF.

This rearrangement joins TRBV5-4 to TRBJ2-3, with a weak D call TRBD1 (5 bases). Germline assignment: CDR1 SGHNT and CDR2 YYREEE (reference sequence). The CDR3 has 15 amino acids. V lost 4 bases and J 2 bases, leaving 14 bases between the germline ends. CDR3 DNA sequence: TGTGCCAGCAGCGGTCCCCAGGGTCTCACAGATACGCAGTATTTT. This gives the protein CASSGPQGLTDTQYF. Using reference TRBV5-4 and TRBJ2-3 for the parts outside the CDR3, the full variable domain is ETGVTQSPTHLIKTRGQQVTLRCSSQSGHNTVSWYQQALGQGPQFIFQYYREEENGRGNFPPRFSGLQFPNYSSELNVNALELDDSALYLCASSGPQGLTDTQYFGPGTRLTVL.

The chain couples TRBV2 to TRBJ1-5; D uncertain. Germline CDR1 and CDR2: SNHLY and FYNNEI. Deletions cut 7 bases from V and 0 bases from J, with 13 bases between. The CDR3 has 15 amino acids. Written as DNA, the CDR3 is TGTGCCAGCAAACGGATGGGTATTAGCAATCAGCCCCAGCATTTT. Protein product: CASKRMGISNQPQHF.

This rearrangement joins TRBV9 to TRBJ1-2; TRBD1 might be the D (6 bases). Trimming cost V 3 bases and J 3 bases, with 12 bases left between them. This CDR3 has 14 residues. The germline V gene has CDR1 SGDLS and CDR2 YYNGEE. CDR3 in amino acids: CASSASTGYYGYTF. CDR3 DNA: TGTGCCAGCAGCGCCTCTACAGGGTACTATGGCTACACCTTC.

This clone came up once. The chain couples TRBV9 to TRBJ2-3; weak D call: TRBD2 (6 bases). The CDR3 is made up of 17 amino acids. Per the germline V gene, CDR1 is SGDLS and CDR2 is YYNGEE. V was clipped by 4 bases and J by 0 bases, with 18 bases between them. Here the CDR3 DNA reads TGTGCCAGCAGCCCCTGGAGTGCGGGGACTAGCACAGATACGCAGTATTTT. This translates into CASSPWSAGTSTDTQYF.

This chain uses TRBV7-9 with TRBJ1-1; D is unclear. Trimming took off 8 bases at V and 0 bases at J, with 7 bases between the two ends. Germline assignment: CDR1 SEHNR and CDR2 FQNEAQ (reference sequence). The CDR3 is 12 residues long. CDR3 DNA: TGTGCCAGCGTAGGGATGAACACTGAAGCTTTCTTT. It yields the protein CASVGMNTEAFF.

This clone appeared once. The rearrangement joins TRBV19 to TRBJ2-1, with D tentatively TRBD1 (5 bases). The CDR3 runs to 19 residues. The germline V and J ends were trimmed by 2 bases and 0 bases, with 20 bases remaining between them. The germline V gene encodes CDR1 LNHDA and CDR2 SQIVND (reference sequence). CDR3 sequence: CASSIQLVGLDSSYNEQFF. As DNA, the CDR3 is TGTGCCAGTAGTATACAATTAGTCGGGTTAGACAGCTCCTACAATGAGCAGTTCTTC.

Only a few counts were recorded for this clone. This rearrangement joins TRBV10-2 to TRBJ2-2; 9 bases agree with TRBD1. The ends lost 6 bases at V and 4 bases at J; junction bases unmatched: 0. This CDR3 has 13 amino acids. CDR1 and CDR2 from the germline V gene are WSHSY and SAAADI. CDR3: CASRDRGTGELFF. The CDR3 bases are TGCGCCAGCAGGGACAGGGGCACCGGGGAGCTGTTTTTT.

As for this clone: An end of the junction does not agree with germline; a read error may underlie this. This sequence joins TRBV28 and TRBJ2-1, with 7 bases lining up with TRBD1. CDR1 and CDR2 from the germline V gene are MDHEN and SYDVKM. The CDR3 covers 11 residues. The CDR3 loop reads CASSLGTESLF. CDR3 coding DNA: TGTGCCAGCAGTCTAGGGACAGAATCGCTCTTC.

This rearrangement joins TRBV15 to TRBJ1-3; perhaps TRBD1 as D (6 bases). Looked up from germline, CDR1 is LNHNV and CDR2 is YYDKDF (reference sequence). The CDR3 has 14 residues. The ends were cut back, 4 bases at V and 0 bases at J, with 7 bases in the middle. CDR3 residues: CATSIQGSGNTIYF. The DNA of the CDR3 is TGTGCCACCAGCATACAGGGCTCTGGAAACACCATATATTTT.

CDR3 in amino acids: CASTLGTSYNEQFF. The CDR3 DNA reads as TGTGCCAGCACCCTCGGGACTTCCTACAATGAGCAGTTCTTC. The chain employs TRBV7-9 and TRBJ2-1, with a possible D match to TRBD2 (6 bases). Looked up from germline, CDR1 is SEHNR and CDR2 is FQNEAQ (reference sequence). The length of the CDR3 is 14 residues. Trimming removed 7 bases from V and 1 base from J, with 11 bases in between.

The chain is built from TRBV5-3 and TRBJ2-3; D is undetermined. TRBV5-3 is designated an ORF whose function remains uncertain. The V end lost 6 bases, the J end lost 7 bases, and 18 bases lay between the germline ends. This CDR3 spans 14 amino acids. CDR3 region: CARILRIRKYTQYF. DNA of the CDR3: TGTGCCAGAATCCTCAGGATTAGGAAGTATACGCAGTATTTT.

The rearrangement links TRBV29-1 to TRBJ1-2; D is perhaps TRBD1 (6 bases). This CDR3 is 13 amino acids long. The germline CDR1 and CDR2 sequences are SQVTM and ANQGSEA. The V gene lost 1 base and the J gene lost 8 bases, with 14 bases spanning the gap. The CDR3, as DNA: TGCAGCGTTGAAGGCTTTTCAGGGGACGGCTACACCTTC. Translation gives CSVEGFSGDGYTF.

CDR3 sequence (DNA): TGCGCCAGCAGCCAAAGGTCGGGGGGGGGCTCCATTAGCACAGATACGCAGTATTTT. It yields the protein CASSQRSGGGSISTDTQYF. The gene calls are TRBV4-1 and TRBJ2-3; the match to TRBD2 covers 8 bases. The ends lost 2 bases at V and 0 bases at J; junction bases unmatched: 13. Germline CDR1 reads MGHRA; CDR2 reads YSYEKL. The CDR3 covers 19 residues.

In its sample, this clone was seen once. The rearrangement links TRBV4-1 to TRBJ1-5, with D possibly matching TRBD1 (5 bases). CDR3 size: 15 residues. V lost 2 bases to trimming and J lost 6 bases, with 14 bases between them. CDR1 and CDR2 from the germline V gene are MGHRA and YSYEKL. CDR3 sequence (DNA): TGCGCCAGCAGCCAACCGACAGAGGACGCTCAGCCCCAGCATTTT. Its protein product is CASSQPTEDAQPQHF.

V and J are TRBV7-9 and TRBJ2-2; D call uncertain. Trimming pared 5 bases from V and 8 bases from J, leaving 9 bases between. The germline V gene has CDR1 SEHNR and CDR2 FQNEAQ (reference sequence). The CDR3 consists of 12 residues. CDR3 protein: CASSRREGELFF. The CDR3 DNA reads as TGTGCCAGCAGCCGAAGGGAAGGGGAGCTGTTTTTT.

This chain links TRBV6-5 with TRBJ1-5; TRBD1 aligns across 7 bases. J was trimmed by 9 bases and V by 4 bases; bases with no gene match: 6. From germline, CDR1 is MNHEY and CDR2 SVGAGI. The CDR3 is made up of 13 amino acids. CDR3 DNA: TGTGCCAGCAGTTCGGGACAGACTAGGCCCCAGCATTTT. It encodes CASSSGQTRPQHF.

V and J are TRBV28 and TRBJ2-6, with D perhaps matching TRBD1 (5 bases). This CDR3 is built from 16 residues. The germline gives CDR1 MDHEN, CDR2 SYDVKM. Deletions cut 7 bases from V and 0 bases from J, with 13 bases between. The CDR3 bases are TGTGCCAGCAAAACAAGGGGTATCTCTGGGGCCAACGTCCTGACTTTC. It encodes CASKTRGISGANVLTF.

Many counts were recorded for this clone. This chain uses TRBV6-6 with TRBJ2-3; 8 bases agree with TRBD1. CDR3 length: 16 residues. J gave up 4 bases and V 4 bases, and 10 bases lay outside the gene matches. Per the germline V gene, CDR1 is MNHNY and CDR2 is SVGAGI (reference sequence). The CDR3 is CASSFLSQGAADTQYF. DNA of the CDR3: TGTGCCAGCAGTTTCCTTTCGCAGGGGGCCGCAGATACGCAGTATTTT.

The chain is built from TRBV6-5 and TRBJ2-1; a weak D match, TRBD1 (6 bases). Germline CDR1 and CDR2: MNHEY and SVGAGI. The V gene lost 0 bases and the J gene lost 10 bases, with 7 bases spanning the gap. There are 12 residues in the CDR3. CDR3 residues: CASSYSTGEQFF. CDR3 sequence (DNA): TGTGCCAGCAGTTACTCGACAGGCGAGCAGTTCTTC.

V and J are TRBV27 and TRBJ1-5, with D tentatively TRBD1 (5 bases). Trimming cost V 5 bases and J 4 bases, with 12 bases left between them. The length of the CDR3 is 14 residues. CDR1 MNHEY and CDR2 SMNVEV come from the germline V gene (reference sequence). The CDR3 reads CASSPSGGNQPQHF. The CDR3 nucleotides are TGTGCCAGCAGTCCTTCGGGGGGTAATCAGCCCCAGCATTTT.

The V and J genes are TRBV4-1 and TRBJ2-3; D is uncertain. The length of the CDR3 is 16 residues. Trimming stripped 2 bases from V and 3 bases from J, with 15 bases between. From germline, CDR1 is MGHRA and CDR2 YSYEKL. The CDR3 sequence: CASSQTPDPRTDTQYF. CDR3 nucleotides: TGCGCCAGCAGCCAAACCCCCGACCCGAGGACAGATACGCAGTATTTT.

The rearrangement links TRBV28 to TRBJ1-5; possibly TRBD1 for D (6 bases). The CDR3 covers 13 residues. The V gene lost 7 bases and the J gene lost 7 bases, with 14 bases spanning the gap. Germline CDR1 reads MDHEN; CDR2 reads SYDVKM. The CDR3 nucleotides are TGTGCCAGCACCATTTACAGGGACCAGCCCCAGCATTTT. Translation: CASTIYRDQPQHF.

The chain employs TRBV7-9 and TRBJ2-5, with D possibly matching TRBD2 (5 bases). CDR3 length: 16 amino acids. V gave up 1 base and J gave up 3 bases, with 15 bases separating them. Germline CDR1 is SEHNR and CDR2 is FQNEAQ (reference sequence). CDR3 in DNA: TGTGCCAGCAGCTTAGGCGGGCCCCGGGGAAAAGAGACCCAGTACTTC. Its protein is CASSLGGPRGKETQYF.

This clone was recorded only once. The chain carries TRBV19 and TRBJ2-1; 8 bases fit TRBD1. With V trimmed by 5 bases and J by 4 bases, 4 bases remained unmatched. This CDR3 is built from 14 residues. Per germline, CDR1 LNHDA and CDR2 SQIVND (reference sequence). The CDR3 loop is CASSDGQGYNEQFF. The DNA for the CDR3 is TGTGCCAGTAGTGACGGACAGGGTTACAATGAGCAGTTCTTC.

This chain connects TRBV27 to TRBJ2-5; no definite D call. V was cut by 6 bases and J by 0 bases, with 14 bases left in between. Germline V gives CDR1 MNHEY, CDR2 SMNVEV (reference sequence). The length of the CDR3 is 15 residues. The CDR3 protein is CASSQDAQYQETQYF. The CDR3, as DNA: TGTGCCAGCAGCCAGGACGCCCAGTACCAAGAGACCCAGTACTTC.

The rearrangement uses TRBV7-9 and TRBJ1-1; tentative D call: TRBD1 (6 bases). Deletions cut 7 bases from V and 1 base from J, with 19 bases between. The germline V gene encodes CDR1 SEHNR and CDR2 FQNEAQ (reference sequence). The CDR3 is made up of 16 amino acids. CDR3 sequence reads: CASTAPWGGPNTEAFF. CDR3 sequence (DNA): TGTGCCAGCACCGCCCCTTGGGGGGGCCCGAACACTGAAGCTTTCTTT.

The chain joins TRBV2 to TRBJ2-1; no clear D gene. This CDR3 contains 13 residues. Germline V gives CDR1 SNHLY, CDR2 FYNNEI. V was pared by 6 bases and J by 0 bases, with 6 bases between. DNA for the CDR3: TGTGCCAGCAGGGCAGCCTCCTACAATGAGCAGTTCTTC. Amino acids: CASRAASYNEQFF.

This clone was observed a few times. The CDR3 region has the DNA TGCGCCAGCAGCCAGACTCCCTTCCCCAGGGGAGTATCGGATGAAAAACTGTTTTTT. Translating it yields CASSQTPFPRGVSDEKLFF. This chain links TRBV4-1 with TRBJ1-4; D perhaps matches TRBD1 (6 bases). V lost 3 bases and J 6 bases, leaving 26 bases between the germline ends. Germline-derived CDR1 and CDR2 are MGHRA and YSYEKL. The CDR3 is 19 residues long.